This TCR beta chain was documented in a study of blood T cells in healthy people across ages (dated by TCRdb to the mid-2010s). In terms of the full investigation: In model experiments, template switching captured roughly one uniquely barcoded TCR beta cDNA molecule for every two T cells. Using the same blood draw, the study looked at two additional independent replicas of 1 million unique cDNA reads for two donors, one aged 18 to 29 and the other aged 80 or older. Donors were grouped into four age groups: young (average roughly 16 years), middle-aged (roughly 38), aged (around 60) and long-lived (around 80). To avoid experimental bias, donors of different ages were distributed randomly across sequencing lanes. To track age-related changes in TCR beta repertoire diversity, the study relied on deep sequencing normalized with unique cDNA molecular identifiers.

Systemically healthy Caucasian individuals from Russia, approximately 39 in total and aged about 6 to 90 years, were included as donors. Each donor gave about 9.8 milliliters of peripheral blood, drawn into EDTA-treated Vacutainer tubes. Ficoll-Paque density-gradient centrifugation was used to isolate PBMCs, with at least 7 million per sample. Total RNA, at least 5 micrograms per sample, was extracted from PBMCs with Trizol reagent. Naive CD45RAhigh/CD27high T cell percentages were measured by flow cytometry on a PBMC aliquot from every donor. About this clonotype: Its antigen specificity is not known. The input lacks base qualities; no much larger clone sits a single base away.

Libraries came from 5' RACE. The sequencer listed for this sample is Illumina HiSeq 2500. A second PCR of about 6 to 12 cycles was run with a J-beta primer mix and a sample-barcoded 5' primer. Each TCR beta cDNA molecule received a unique molecular identifier from a template-switch 5' adaptor carrying 12 random nucleotides. Each sample yielded at least 2.5 million CDR3-containing paired-end reads. First-strand cDNA synthesis was performed from all RNA using the Mint cDNA synthesis kit, with priming by a TRBC-specific oligonucleotide. After uracil-DNA glycosylase treatment, a first 18-cycle PCR used universal primers M1SS and BC2_uni_R on all cDNA. Processing in the source paper ran as follows. For normalization, 1 million high-quality reads were randomly selected from each sample, with every read carrying a distinct molecular identifier. Reads with shared molecular identifiers were discarded instead of being binned into consensus sequences. CDR3 identification, clonotype clustering and error correction used MiTCR with a Q25 quality threshold and the strictest error-elimination algorithm. A nonparametric unseen species model with Euler transformation was used to estimate a lower bound on total TCR beta diversity. In TCRdb, the public reads were trimmed at Q25 with fastp and aligned with MiXCR, with productive beta chains retained. Duplicate CDR3 protein sequences are folded into a single record with the most common DNA and genes. The V and J calls come from TCRdb's annotation, not from the publication. Recorded for this sample are roughly 1.6 million distinct CDR3 sequences; about 35% of them occurred a single time. The ten most abundant clones make up approximately 10% of the sample.

From its cysteine to its phenylalanine, the CDR3 spans 15 amino acids. Solely the CDR3 DNA is kept, with 45 bases framed from the first base. From V the trimming removes 2 bases and from J it removes 11 bases, while the gene matches leave 14 bases of the junction unaccounted for. CDR1 and CDR2 are drawn from the germline V gene: SGHRS, YFSETQ. General study outcomes and caveats: There was a strong correlation between observed TCR beta diversity and the percentage of naive T cells measured by flow cytometry. Estimates of total diversity based on one million sequenced T cells were considered lower bounds and underestimates. Since profiling was done on bulk unsorted PBMCs, naive and antigen-experienced compartments could not be conclusively compared. As age increased, observed TCR beta diversity per million T cells dropped in a roughly linear way, and a significant reduction was already evident by age about 36. Donor CMV infection status was unknown, potentially confounding age-related changes in expanded clonotypes. Compared with the aged group, the long-lived group had more naive CD4+ T cells, fewer expanded clones and increased TCR diversity, suggesting age selection.

The receptor's source is a woman aged 25 to 45 in good health. The sequencing input was blood. The chain was built from TRBV5-1 and TRBJ2-5, with 8 junctional bases fitting TRBD2. CDR3 sequence: CASSFLSAGGGEQYF. Here is the DNA: TGCGCCAGCAGCTTCCTCTCGGCGGGAGGTGGGGAGCAGTACTTC.